These 3 T cell receptor beta chains share one sample of origin, sequenced in a study of blood T cell repertoires in COVID-19. Only in-frame clones appear in the TCRdb table, and some are missing; sequencing was by immunoSEQ multiplex PCR. In the table there are roughly 150,000 clones, about 90% of which are singletons. The specimen sequenced was peripheral blood. The origin of the receptors is an elderly man with acute or convalescent COVID-19.

This rearrangement joins TRBV1 to TRBJ1-1; the D call in the table, TRBD1, was not verified against the DNA. TRBV1 counts as a pseudogene. CDR3 length: 19 residues. The CDR3 reads CTSSPWVLGTAVGASEAFF. As DNA, the CDR3 is TGCACCAGCAGCCCCTGGGTTCTCGGGACAGCAGTTGGCGCGAGTGAAGCTTTCTTT.

The rearrangement uses TRBV5-1 and TRBJ1-4; D is perhaps TRBD1 (6 bases). The germline V gene encodes CDR1 SGHRS and CDR2 YFSETQ. V gave up 4 bases and J gave up 0 bases, with 13 bases separating them. The CDR3 covers 16 residues. CDR3 region: CASSPGGAATNEKLFF. The CDR3 nucleotides read TGCGCCAGCAGCCCCGGGGGGGCTGCAACTAATGAAAAACTGTTTTTT.

This chain connects TRBV12-3 or TRBV12-4 to TRBJ2-4, with a weak D call TRBD1 (6 bases). With 3 bases removed from V and 7 bases from J, the gap between germline ends came to 10 bases. This CDR3 has 13 residues. The CDR3 region has the DNA TGTGCCAGCAGTTTCAGGGGCAGTAACATTCAGTACTTC. Encoded protein: CASSFRGSNIQYF.